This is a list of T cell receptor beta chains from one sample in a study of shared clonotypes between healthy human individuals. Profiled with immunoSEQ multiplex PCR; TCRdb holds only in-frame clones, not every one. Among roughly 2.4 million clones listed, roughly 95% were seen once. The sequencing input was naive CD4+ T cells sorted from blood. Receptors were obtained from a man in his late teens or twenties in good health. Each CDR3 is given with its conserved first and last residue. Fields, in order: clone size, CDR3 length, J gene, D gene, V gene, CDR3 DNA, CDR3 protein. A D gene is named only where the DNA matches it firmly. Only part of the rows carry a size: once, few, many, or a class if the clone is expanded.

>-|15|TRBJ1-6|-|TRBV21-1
TGTGCCAGCAGCAATTCAGGGTTCGGTAATTCACCCCTCCACTTT
CASSNSGFGNSPLHF
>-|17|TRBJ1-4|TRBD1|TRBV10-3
TGTGCCATCAGTCCGGGACAGGGACAACTAGTAGGTGAAAAACTGTTTTTT
CAISPGQGQLVGEKLFF
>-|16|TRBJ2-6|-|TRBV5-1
TGCGCCAGCAGCTTGGAAGGGAACTCTGGGGCCAACGTCCTGACTTTC
CASSLEGNSGANVLTF
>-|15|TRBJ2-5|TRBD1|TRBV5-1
TGCGCCAGCAGCTTTGGGGACAGCTTACAAGAGACCCAGTACTTC
CASSFGDSLQETQYF
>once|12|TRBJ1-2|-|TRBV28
TGTGCCAGCAGACAGGGCCTCTATGGCTACACCTTC
CASRQGLYGYTF
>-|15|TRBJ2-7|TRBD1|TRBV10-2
TGCGCCAGCAGAAACGGACAGGGAACGACCTACGAGCAGTACTTC
CASRNGQGTTYEQYF
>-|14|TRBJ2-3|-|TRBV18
TGTGCCAGCTCACCACGGGCTAGCACAGATACGCAGTATTTT
CASSPRASTDTQYF
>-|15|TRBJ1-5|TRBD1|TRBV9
TGTGCCAGCAGCGTCACAGGGGAGGTGAATCAGCCCCAGCATTTT
CASSVTGEVNQPQHF
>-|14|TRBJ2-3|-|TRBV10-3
TGTGCCATCAGTGAGCGGCGGGACACAGATACGCAGTATTTT
CAISERRDTDTQYF
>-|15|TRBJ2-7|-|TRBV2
TGTGCCAGCAGTGATAGCATTGGCGGGAACTACGAGCAGTACTTC
CASSDSIGGNYEQYF
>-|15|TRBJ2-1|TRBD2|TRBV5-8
TGTGCCAGCAGGTTACTAGCGGGCTCCTACAATGAGCAGTTCTTC
CASRLLAGSYNEQFF
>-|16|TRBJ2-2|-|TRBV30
TGTGCCTGGAGTGTAAGGGGGGCGAGGGCCACCGGGGAGCTGTTTTTT
CAWSVRGARATGELFF
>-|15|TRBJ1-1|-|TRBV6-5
TGTGCCAGCAGTCGCCCAGGGGTAGGAGGCACTGAAGCTTTCTTT
CASSRPGVGGTEAFF
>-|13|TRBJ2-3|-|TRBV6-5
TGTGCCAGTCAAGGGGCCCAGGGAAATACGCAGTATTTT
CASQGAQGNTQYF
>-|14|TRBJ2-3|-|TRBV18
TGTGCCAGCTCACCGGGCACCCGCACAGATACGCAGTATTTT
CASSPGTRTDTQYF
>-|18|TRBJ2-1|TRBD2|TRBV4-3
TGCGCCAGCAGCCGATCTTCCACTAGCGGGAGTTCCCACAATGAGCAGTTCTTC
CASSRSSTSGSSHNEQFF
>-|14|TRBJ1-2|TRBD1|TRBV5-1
TGCGCCAGCAGCTTGGCGGGACAGGCCAATGGCTACACCTTC
CASSLAGQANGYTF
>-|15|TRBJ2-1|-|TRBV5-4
TGTGCCAGCAGCGTTGACAGGAGCTCCTACAATGAGCAGTTCTTC
CASSVDRSSYNEQFF
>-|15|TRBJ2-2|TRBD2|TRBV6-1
TGTGCCAGCATTCAGGAGACTAGCGGTACCGGGGAGCTGTTTTTT
CASIQETSGTGELFF
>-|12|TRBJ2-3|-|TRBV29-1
TGCAGCGTTGTTAAGCCTCCAGATACGCAGTATTTT
CSVVKPPDTQYF
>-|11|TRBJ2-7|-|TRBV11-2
TGTGCCAGCAGTCATGACTACGAGCAGTACTTC
CASSHDYEQYF
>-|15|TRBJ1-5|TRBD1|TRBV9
TGTGCCAGCAGCGTAAGACAGGGGGGCACTCAGCCCCAGCATTTT
CASSVRQGGTQPQHF
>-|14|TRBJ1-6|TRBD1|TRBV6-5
TGTGCCAGCAGGACCAAGGGGGCGAATTCACCCCTCCACTTT
CASRTKGANSPLHF
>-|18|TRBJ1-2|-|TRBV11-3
TGTGCCAGCAGCTCCATCCCGGCAGGTTCTTGGAGGAACTATGGCTACACCTTC
CASSSIPAGSWRNYGYTF
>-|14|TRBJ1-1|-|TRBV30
TGTGCCTGGAGTGCCTGGCATCCGAACACTGAAGCTTTCTTT
CAWSAWHPNTEAFF
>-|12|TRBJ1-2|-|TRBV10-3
TGTGCCATCAGTGAGGCGGGTTATGGCTACACCTTC
CAISEAGYGYTF
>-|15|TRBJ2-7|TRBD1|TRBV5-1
TGCGCCAGCAGCTTGCTCGGGACAGGGGGTGAGGAGCAGTACTTC
CASSLLGTGGEEQYF
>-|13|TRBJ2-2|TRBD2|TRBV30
TGTGCCTGGGGTCGGACTAGCGCCGGGGAGCTGTTTTTT
CAWGRTSAGELFF
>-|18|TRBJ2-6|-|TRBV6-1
TGTGCCAGCAGTGAACGGCGTCAGCGGGTAACCGGGGCCAACGTCCTGACTTTC
CASSERRQRVTGANVLTF
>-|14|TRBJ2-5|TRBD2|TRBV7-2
TGTGCCAGCAGCTCAGGGACTACCCAAGAGACCCAGTACTTC
CASSSGTTQETQYF
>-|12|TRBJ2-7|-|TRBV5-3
TGTGCCGGTCTCTTTTACTCCTACGAGCAGTACTTC
CAGLFYSYEQYF
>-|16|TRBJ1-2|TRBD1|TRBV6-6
TGTGCCAGCAGTGTGGCCCCGTCGCAGGGGGCGGGAGGCTACACCTTC
CASSVAPSQGAGGYTF
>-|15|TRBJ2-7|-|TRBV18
TGTGCCAGCTCACCTTCCGCTAGCGTTTACTACGAGCAGTACTTC
CASSPSASVYYEQYF
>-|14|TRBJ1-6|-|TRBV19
TGTGCCAGTAGTATTCGACAGTCGAATTCACCCCTCCACTTT
CASSIRQSNSPLHF
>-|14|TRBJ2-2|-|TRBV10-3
TGTGCCATCAGTGAGTCTAGGGGAACCGGGGAGCTGTTTTTT
CAISESRGTGELFF
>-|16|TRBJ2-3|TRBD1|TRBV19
TGTGCCAGTGGGGACCCAGGGGGCCCCATCACAGATACGCAGTATTTT
CASGDPGGPITDTQYF
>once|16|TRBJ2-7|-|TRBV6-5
TGTGCCAGCAGTTACTCATCTGAACTAGCTAGGCACGAGCAGTACTTC
CASSYSSELARHEQYF
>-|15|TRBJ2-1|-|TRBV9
TGTGCCAGCAGCGTAGGAGACACCCTAAACAATGAGCAGTTCTTC
CASSVGDTLNNEQFF
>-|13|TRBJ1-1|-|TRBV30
TGTGCCTGGAGGGACATAGGTAACACTGAAGCTTTCTTT
CAWRDIGNTEAFF
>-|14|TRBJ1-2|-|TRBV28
TGTGCCAGCAGTTTAGCGGGTACTAACTATGGCTACACCTTC
CASSLAGTNYGYTF
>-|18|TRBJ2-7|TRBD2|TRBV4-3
TGCGCCAGCAGCCAAGATCTGGGGGCCGGGACTAGCGTCTACGAGCAGTACTTC
CASSQDLGAGTSVYEQYF
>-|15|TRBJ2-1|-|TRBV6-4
TGTGCCAGCAGTGACTCGTGGAATGGTTACAATGAGCAGTTCTTC
CASSDSWNGYNEQFF
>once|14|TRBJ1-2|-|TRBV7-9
TGTGCCAGCTCAGGCACAAGTTCCTCTTATGGCTACACCTTC
CASSGTSSSYGYTF